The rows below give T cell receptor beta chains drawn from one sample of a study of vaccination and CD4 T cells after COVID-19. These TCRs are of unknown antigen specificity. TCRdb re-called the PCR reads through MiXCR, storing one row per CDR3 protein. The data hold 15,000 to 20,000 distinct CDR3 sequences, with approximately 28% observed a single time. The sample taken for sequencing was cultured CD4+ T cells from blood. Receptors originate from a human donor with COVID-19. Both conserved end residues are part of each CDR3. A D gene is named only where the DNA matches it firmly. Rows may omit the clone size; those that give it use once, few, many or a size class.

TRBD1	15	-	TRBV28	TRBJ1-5	TGTGCCAGCAGTAGAACGGGACAGTTCAATAAGCCCCAGCATTTT	CASSRTGQFNKPQHF
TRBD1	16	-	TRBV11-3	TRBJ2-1	TGTGCCAGCAGCCCGTATGGGGGACAGGGTTACAATGAGCAGTTCTTC	CASSPYGGQGYNEQFF
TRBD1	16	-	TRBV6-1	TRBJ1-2	TGTGCCAGCAGTGATACCGGGACAGGGAGCCTTTATGGCTACACCTTC	CASSDTGTGSLYGYTF
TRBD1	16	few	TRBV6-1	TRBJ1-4	TGTGCCAGCAGAAAGGCAATCACAGGGGGAAATGAAAAACTGTTTTTT	CASRKAITGGNEKLFF
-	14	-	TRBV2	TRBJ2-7	TGTGCCAGCAGTGGAGCGTCCAGGGCCTACGAGCAGTACTTC	CASSGASRAYEQYF
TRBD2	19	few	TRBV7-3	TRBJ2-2	TGTGCCAGCAGCTCCACGGGACTAGCGGGGGAAAGAGACACCGGGGAGCTGTTTTTT	CASSSTGLAGERDTGELFF
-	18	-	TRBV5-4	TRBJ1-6	TGTGCCAGCAGCGGGCGGGGAGTAGTCGGCTCCTATAATTCACCCCTCCACTTT	CASSGRGVVGSYNSPLHF
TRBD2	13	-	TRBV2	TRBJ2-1	TGTGCCAGCGGAGGGACTAGCCGGGATGAGCAGTTCTTC	CASGGTSRDEQFF
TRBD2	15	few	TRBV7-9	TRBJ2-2	TGTGCCAGCAGCCACGGGCGGGGGGACACCGGGGAGCTGTTTTTT	CASSHGRGDTGELFF
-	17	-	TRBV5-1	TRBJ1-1	TGCGCCAGCAGCTTGGCCAATCGGGGGGCGCAGAGCACTGAAGCTTTCTTT	CASSLANRGAQSTEAFF
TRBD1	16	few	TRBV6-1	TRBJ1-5	TGTGCCAGCAGTGACCTGGCACAGGGGTTCAATCAGCCCCAGCATTTT	CASSDLAQGFNQPQHF
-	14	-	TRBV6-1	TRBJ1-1	TGTGCCAGCACCACGCGGGTGTTGAACACTGAAGCTTTCTTT	CASTTRVLNTEAFF
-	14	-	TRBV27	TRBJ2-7	TGTGCCAGCTCCAGGGGGGACGTCCTCTACGAGCAGTACTTC	CASSRGDVLYEQYF
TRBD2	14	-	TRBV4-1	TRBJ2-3	TGCGCCAGCAGCGACCTAGCGGGGGAGAATACGCAGTATTTT	CASSDLAGENTQYF
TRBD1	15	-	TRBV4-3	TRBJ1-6	TGCGCCAGCAGCCAACTGGGACAGAATAATTCACCCCTCCACTTT	CASSQLGQNNSPLHF